The rows below give T cell receptor beta chains drawn from one sample of a study of control samples from healthy donors and cancer patients. The protocol was immunoSEQ multiplex PCR, while the TCRdb copy is restricted to in-frame clones and leaves out a portion. The sample yields tens of thousands of clones, about 87% seen once. Sequencing was performed on blood. The receptor set was obtained from an older woman in good health. CDR3s include the opening cysteine and the closing phenylalanine or tryptophan.

V gene,CDR3 protein
TRBV9,CASSAGLGPNYGYTF
TRBV5-1,CASSLTTGEYQETQYF
TRBV18,CASSPLGGAGGSLSYNEQFF
TRBV6-6,CASSGQGANDQPQHF
TRBV2,CASRTDYSYEQYF
TRBV7-2,CASSLFHEQYF
TRBV10-2,CASSERETQYF
TRBV13,CASSLGQSNQPQHF
TRBV5-6,CASSLRFSGTNNEQFF
TRBV12-3/TRBV12-4,CASSFGANTEAFF
TRBV6-9,CASQLYSPRERGQPQHF
TRBV9,CASSVSRGIYNSPLHF
TRBV5-1,CASSREGSSEAFF
TRBV11-2,CASSLEGGYGYTF
TRBV19,CASSIDRVNSPLHF
TRBV5-4,CASSYSGRGYNEQFF
TRBV12-3/TRBV12-4,CASSLGAQPGYTF
TRBV6-5,CASSYSGAGEKLFF
TRBV18,CASSPRQSYGYTF
TRBV2,CASSGTVGVYGYTF
TRBV12-5,CASGLNQGNQPQHF
TRBV5-1,CASSLAGSESQETQYF
TRBV9,CASGRGTGDSPLHF
TRBV27,CASSFRGLSQPQHF
TRBV7-8,CASSDREGNNEQFF
TRBV5-6,CASSFLEGGIGYTF
TRBV11-3,CASSLGGRNTEAFF
TRBV6-5,CASTDRVRDTEAFF
TRBV10-3,CAISEWGTSGSLDTQYF
TRBV30,CAWSVRGWGLEKNTEAFF
TRBV27,CASSLSVWGEPLHF
TRBV10-2,CASSRETYTEAFF
TRBV6-5,CASSSGTGNHRAFF
TRBV3-1/TRBV3-2,CASSQIQRSGNTIYF
TRBV29-1,CSVHYVGGRNTEAFF
TRBV20-1,CSASREGEKLFF
TRBV19,CASSTRGKGEAFF
TRBV6-1,CASSDITNYGYTF
TRBV5-1,CASSRNGGTGELFF
TRBV2,CASSSDRAGTEAFF
TRBV5-6,CASSSGLAGYNEQFF
TRBV6-6,CATYRDHEQYF
TRBV19,CASSKQGGNQPQHF
TRBV9,CASSAGGRQGKQDTEAFF
TRBV7-7,CASSSNPPGETTNEKLFF
TRBV4-2,CASSQVTGRVQPQHF
TRBV4-3,CASSPAGELNTEAFF
TRBV7-2,CASSPLVPGELFF
TRBV7-9,CASSLADRGSGYTF
TRBV3-1/TRBV3-2,CASSQKPPGGGLRDTQYF
TRBV5-4,CASSPSGGRQETQYF
TRBV6-1,CASSEGGARGQPQHF
TRBV9,CASSVVASSGSRGEQFF
TRBV27,CASSLSSTSLNTGELFF
TRBV4-1,CASSQTTGPYEQYF
TRBV2,CASSVGGGYTEAFF
TRBV5-6,CASSSDRGLLGQPQHF